Listed below are T cell receptor beta chains from one sample, sequenced in a study of long-term antiretroviral therapy in people with HIV. Profiled with immunoSEQ multiplex PCR; TCRdb holds only in-frame clones, not every one. The sample lists roughly 20,000 clones, about 89% occurring once. Material: unsorted PBMCs, obtained 0.5 years after starting antiretroviral therapy. The receptors were gathered from a man aged 35 to 55 with HIV. Each CDR3 is given without its conserved first and last residue. Fields, in order: V gene, CDR3 protein.

V gene: TRBV6-5
CDR3 protein: ASRRAGPSGNTIY

V gene: TRBV7-6
CDR3 protein: ASSLGLGLAGDEQY

V gene: TRBV7-9
CDR3 protein: ASSLGQLSNYGYT

V gene: TRBV25-1
CDR3 protein: ASSEYQTGTDTQY

V gene: TRBV6-5
CDR3 protein: ASSYAGANVLT

V gene: TRBV27
CDR3 protein: ASTSSVATNNEQF

V gene: TRBV19
CDR3 protein: ASMGAGAGAPVENYGYT

V gene: TRBV19
CDR3 protein: ASSTTSGSNNEQF

V gene: TRBV19
CDR3 protein: ASSPQNRGRPTPYEQY

V gene: TRBV5-1
CDR3 protein: ASSSTTGTGWDYGYT